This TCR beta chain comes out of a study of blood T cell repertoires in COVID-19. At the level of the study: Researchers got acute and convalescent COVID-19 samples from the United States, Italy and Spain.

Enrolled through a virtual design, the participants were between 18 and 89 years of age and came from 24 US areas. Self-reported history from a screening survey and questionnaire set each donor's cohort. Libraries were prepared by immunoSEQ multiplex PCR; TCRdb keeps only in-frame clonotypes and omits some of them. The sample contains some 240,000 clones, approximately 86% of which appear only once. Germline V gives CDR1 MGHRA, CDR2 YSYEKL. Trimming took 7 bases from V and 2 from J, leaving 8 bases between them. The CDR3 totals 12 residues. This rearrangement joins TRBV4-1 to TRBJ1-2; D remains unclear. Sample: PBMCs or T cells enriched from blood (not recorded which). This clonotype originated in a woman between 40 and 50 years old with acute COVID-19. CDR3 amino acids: CASTGRNYGYTF. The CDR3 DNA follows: TGCGCCAGCACAGGCCGAAACTATGGCTACACCTTC.